Each of the 9 T cell receptor beta chains below was sequenced from the same sample in a study of cytomegalovirus exposure and HLA in healthy donors. Primers for the PCR totalled 60 Vbeta and 13 Jbeta. Assay used: immunoSEQ multiplex PCR; TCRdb lists only in-frame clones, some missing. The table lists 150,000 or so clones, roughly 85% of them singletons, with about 1.5% in the top ten. The material sequenced was PBMCs. The receptor source for this set is a male donor in good health and CMV-seronegative.

This clone was found once. The chain carries TRBV7-9 and TRBJ2-1; weak D call: TRBD2 (5 bases). The CDR3 loop spans 15 amino acids. The V end was cut by 1 base, the J end by 1 base, with 8 bases between. Germline-derived CDR1 and CDR2 are SEHNR and FQNEAQ (reference sequence). The CDR3 region is CASSLGSASYNEQFF. DNA for the CDR3: TGTGCCAGCAGCTTAGGTAGCGCATCCTACAATGAGCAGTTCTTC.

This chain connects TRBV5-4 to TRBJ2-7; 9 bases agree with TRBD2. The length of the CDR3 is 15 residues. Germline values: CDR1 SGHNT, CDR2 YYREEE (reference sequence). Trimming at V came to 1 base and at J to 7 bases, leaving 9 bases not matched to a gene. The CDR3: CASSLRPSGMIEQYF. DNA of the CDR3: TGTGCCAGCAGCTTGAGGCCTAGCGGGATGATAGAGCAGTACTTC.

The CDR3 protein is CASSPSAVLEQYF. In DNA form, the CDR3 reads TGTGCCAGCAGTCCCTCCGCGGTCCTGGAGCAGTACTTC. This chain links TRBV27 with TRBJ2-7; D unclear. V lost 5 bases and J lost 7, with 15 bases in between. The germline V gene encodes CDR1 MNHEY and CDR2 SMNVEV (reference sequence). This CDR3 has 13 amino acids.

This sequence joins TRBV19 and TRBJ1-3; possibly TRBD1 for D (6 bases). V shed 6 bases and J shed 0 bases, with 15 bases lying between them. Germline CDR1 and CDR2: LNHDA and SQIVND (reference sequence). The CDR3 has 16 amino acids. The CDR3 reads CASSQRGGVSGNTIYF. The CDR3 coding sequence is TGTGCCAGTAGCCAAAGGGGGGGGGTCTCTGGAAACACCATATATTTT.

This chain links TRBV2 with TRBJ2-5; 7 bases align to TRBD1. With 1 base clipped from V and 5 bases from J, the junction kept 7 bases outside the gene matches. CDR3 length: 15 residues. Germline CDR1 SNHLY, CDR2 FYNNEI. The CDR3: CASSEVQGTRETQYF. The CDR3 DNA follows: TGTGCCAGCAGTGAAGTACAGGGGACAAGGGAGACCCAGTACTTC. Supplemented by reference TRBV2 and TRBJ2-5, the full variable domain reads EPEVTQTPSHQVTQMGQEVILRCVPISNHLYFYWYRQILGQKVEFLVSFYNNEISEKSEIFDDQFSVERPDGSNFTLKIRSTKLEDSAMYFCASSEVQGTRETQYFGPGTRLLVL.

The chain recombines TRBV28 with TRBJ2-1; D unclear. Trimming removed 4 bases from V and 6 bases from J, with 19 bases in between. The CDR3 loop spans 16 amino acids. Germline V gene lookup returns CDR1 MDHEN and CDR2 SYDVKM. The CDR3 DNA is TGTGCCAGCAGTTCCTCAGCAGCGTTTCCCCGCAATGAGCAGTTCTTC. Its protein is CASSSSAAFPRNEQFF.

This clone has a handful of counts. The chain couples TRBV30 to TRBJ2-1; 13 positions match TRBD2. Germline V CDR1 and CDR2: GTSNPN, SVGIG (reference sequence). The V segment lost 5 bases and the J segment 10 bases; nucleotides outside the gene matches: 11. This CDR3 comprises 15 residues. CDR3 sequence (DNA): TGTGCCTGGGCTAGGACTAGCGGGAGTTGGGTGGAGCAGTTCTTC. The encoded protein is CAWARTSGSWVEQFF.

The chain combines TRBV5-4 with TRBJ2-7; D may be TRBD2 (5 bases). V shed 1 base and J shed 4 bases, with 18 bases lying between them. The CDR3 is 16 residues long. Germline CDR1 and CDR2: SGHNT and YYREEE (reference sequence). CDR3 DNA: TGTGCCAGCAGCTTGAAGGGTGGCCCGGGGATTTACGAGCAGTACTTC. As protein: CASSLKGGPGIYEQYF.

Remarks on this clone: One junction end disagrees with the germline gene, perhaps due to a read error. The V and J genes are TRBV7-9 and TRBJ1-2, with a weak D call TRBD1 (5 bases). Per germline, CDR1 SEHNR and CDR2 FQNEAQ (reference sequence). The CDR3 consists of 15 residues. CDR3 DNA sequence: TGTTCCAGCAGCCCAGGTCGCCAGGGTACCTATGGCTACACCTTC. Its protein is CSSSPGRQGTYGYTF.